The following is a T cell receptor beta chain sequence with its context. What it binds is not known. After template switching added a universal primer site, the resulting cDNA carried unique molecular identifiers. Using its own MiXCR run on the 5' RACE reads, TCRdb lists one record per CDR3 protein. The sample has under 250,000 distinct CDR3 sequences, about 13% seen once. All donors comprised healthy Caucasians. The entry originates in a study of identical twins. Study-level results: Among beta out-of-frame sequences, excess sharing between twins appeared weaker.

These sequences were also reported in another study, on yellow fever vaccine responses in identical twins. That work states: Twins' vaccine T cell responses were reported to seem partly convergent and partly personalized.

The sample consisted of memory (CD45RO+) T cells sorted from blood. The clonotype originates from a woman aged 18 to 35 in good health.

The CDR3 DNA reads TGTGCCAGCAGACTCGAAGGGACAGGGGGATCTCCCCTCCACTTT. This sequence encodes CASRLEGTGGSPLHF. The rearrangement joins TRBV6-2 or TRBV6-3 to TRBJ1-6, with 11 bases fitting TRBD1. The V segment lost 6 bases and the J segment 13 bases; nucleotides outside the gene matches: 11. The germline V gene encodes CDR1 MNHEY and CDR2 SVGEGT. This CDR3 is 15 amino acids long.